This T cell receptor (beta chain) was recovered during a study of blood T cells in healthy people across ages. With regard to this clonotype: What it binds is not known.

Collection of around 10 milliliters of peripheral blood was performed for each donor. The V end was cut by 6 bases, the J end by 4 bases, with 19 bases between. The CDR3 length is 14 residues. Germline V gives CDR1 DFQATT, CDR2 SNEGSKA (reference sequence). General observations from the study: In older individuals, TCR beta diversity per million T cells was lower, falling roughly linearly with age. Long-lived donors exceeded aged donors in naive CD4+ cells and diversity. Unsorted PBMC material precluded a definitive naive versus antigen-experienced comparison.

Sample-barcoded 5' priming and a J-beta primer mix drove a second PCR of about 7 to 11 cycles. Each CDR3 protein gets one entry after TCRdb re-called the 5' RACE reads with MiXCR. This sample has about 680,000 distinct CDR3 sequences, with around 48% found just once. V and J are TRBV20-1 and TRBJ2-7, with a possible D match to TRBD2 (5 bases). Sequencing used blood. The TCR originated in a woman aged 55-69 years in good health. This CDR3 is CSAKGPGMRYEQYF. For the CDR3, the DNA is TGCAGTGCCAAGGGCCCCGGGATGAGATACGAGCAGTACTTC.